This T cell receptor beta chain derives from a study of OX40 agonist ivuxolimab in advanced cancers. Study summary: The drug used for patients, ivuxolimab, was an agonistic anti-OX40 (CD134) antibody. Melanoma, hepatocellular carcinoma, head and neck or renal cell cancer occurred in dose-escalation patients. Points from the study as a whole: Clonal expansion among partial responders at 0.1-3.0 mg/kg ranked near the lowest.

Baseline was the first blood sampling point, followed by cycle 4 day 1 and cycle 7 day 1. Per germline, CDR1 SGHVS and CDR2 FNYEAQ. This CDR3 is 16 amino acids long. V lost 3 bases and J lost 0; bases outside the gene matches: 3. The repertoire was sequenced with immunoSEQ multiplex PCR; TCRdb's copy has only in-frame clones and lacks some. The sample holds some 74,000 clones, 85% seen once. A note on this clone: Its specificity is not known.

The material sequenced was CD4+ or CD8+ T cells sorted from blood, taken in a trial of the OX40 agonist ivuxolimab. The chain joins TRBV7-6 to TRBJ2-2, with 8 bases fitting TRBD1. The TCR sequence derives from an adult with an advanced solid tumor such as melanoma, head and neck, liver or kidney cancer. CDR3 coding DNA: TGTGCCAGCAGCTTGAAACAGGGGGCGAACACCGGGGAGCTGTTTTTT. It specifies CASSLKQGANTGELFF.